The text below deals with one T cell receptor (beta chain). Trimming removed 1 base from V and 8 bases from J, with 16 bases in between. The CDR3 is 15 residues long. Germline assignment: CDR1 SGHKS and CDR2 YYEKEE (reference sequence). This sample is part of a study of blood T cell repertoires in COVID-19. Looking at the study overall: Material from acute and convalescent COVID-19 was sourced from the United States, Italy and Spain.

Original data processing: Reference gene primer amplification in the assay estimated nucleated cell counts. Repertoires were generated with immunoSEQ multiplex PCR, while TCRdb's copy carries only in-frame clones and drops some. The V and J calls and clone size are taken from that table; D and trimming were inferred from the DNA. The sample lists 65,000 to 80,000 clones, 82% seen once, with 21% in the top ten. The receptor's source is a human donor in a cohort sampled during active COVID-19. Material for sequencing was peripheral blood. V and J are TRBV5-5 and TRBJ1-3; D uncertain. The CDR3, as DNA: TGTGCCAGCAGCTTGAGTCGCAGGCGGGGAGACACCATATATTTT. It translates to CASSLSRRRGDTIYF. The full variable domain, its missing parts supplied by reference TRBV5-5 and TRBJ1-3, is DAGVTQSPTHLIKTRGQQVTLRCSPISGHKSVSWYQQVLGQGPQFIFQYYEKEERGRGNFPDRFSARQFPNYSSELNVNALLLGDSALYLCASSLSRRRGDTIYFGEGSWLTVV.